This T cell receptor beta chain was captured in a study of shared clonotypes between healthy human individuals. Only in-frame clones appear in the TCRdb table, and some are missing; sequencing was by immunoSEQ multiplex PCR. The table includes hundreds of thousands of clones, roughly 94% detected once. Positively selected for CCR7, the CD45RO-negative cells used as naive CD8 cells excluded terminally differentiated effector memory CD45RA+ cells. Sequencing was carried out using naive CD8+ T cells sorted from blood. This receptor was taken from a man aged 25-40 years in good health.

The CDR3, as DNA: TGTGCCAGCAGCCCCACAGAGGACAGGTGGGAAGCTTTCTTT. This codes for CASSPTEDRWEAFF. The chain joins TRBV7-9 to TRBJ1-1; 7 bases are a match to TRBD1. Germline-derived CDR1 and CDR2 are SEHNR and FQNEAQ (reference sequence). The CDR3 is 14 amino acids. Trimming at V came to 5 bases and at J to 8 bases, leaving 11 bases not matched to a gene.